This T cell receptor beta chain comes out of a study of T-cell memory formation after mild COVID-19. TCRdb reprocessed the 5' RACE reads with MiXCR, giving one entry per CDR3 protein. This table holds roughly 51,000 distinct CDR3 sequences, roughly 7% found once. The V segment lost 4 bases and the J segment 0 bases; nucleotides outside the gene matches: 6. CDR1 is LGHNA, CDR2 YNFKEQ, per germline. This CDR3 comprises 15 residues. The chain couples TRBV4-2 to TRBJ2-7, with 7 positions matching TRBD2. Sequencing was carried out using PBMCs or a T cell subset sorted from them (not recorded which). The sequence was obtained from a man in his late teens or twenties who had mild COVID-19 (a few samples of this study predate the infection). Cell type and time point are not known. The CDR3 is CASSRGGLSSYEQYF. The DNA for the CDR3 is TGTGCCAGCAGCCGGGGGGGTTTAAGCTCCTACGAGCAGTACTTC.